Listed below are T cell receptor beta chains from one sample, sequenced in a study of blood T cell repertoires in COVID-19. Sequenced by immunoSEQ multiplex PCR; TCRdb stores in-frame clones only, minus some. This table has over 400,000 clones, approximately 90% appearing once. The sample consisted of peripheral blood. These receptors all stem from a woman in her 30s with active or convalescent COVID-19. The CDR3 runs from the conserved cysteine through the conserved F or W. The D gene is left open where the match is weak. Clone size appears in some rows only: once, few, many, or a class for an expanded clone.

V: TRBV4-2
J: TRBJ1-1
D: -
size: -
DNA: TGTGCCAGCAGCCAAGAGTTCGGGGGAGGAACTGAAGCTTTCTTT
CDR3: CASSQEFGGGTEAFF

V: TRBV11-1
J: TRBJ2-2
D: TRBD1
size: -
DNA: TGTGCCAGCAGCCCCGGACAGGGGACCGGGGAGCTGTTTTTT
CDR3: CASSPGQGTGELFF

V: TRBV29-1
J: TRBJ1-3
D: -
size: -
DNA: TGCAGCGTTGACGATAGGGGTAGGAACACCATATATTTT
CDR3: CSVDDRGRNTIYF

V: TRBV3-1/TRBV3-2
J: TRBJ1-1
D: TRBD1
size: -
DNA: TGTGCCAGCAGCCACCCGGGACAGGGAATTGGGGGTACTTTCGCTGAAGCTTTCTTT
CDR3: CASSHPGQGIGGTFAEAFF

V: TRBV6-1
J: TRBJ1-1
D: TRBD1
size: -
DNA: TGTGCCAGCAGTGAATACGCAGGGGGATCCAGCACTGAAGCTTTCTTT
CDR3: CASSEYAGGSSTEAFF

V: TRBV23-1
J: TRBJ1-1
D: TRBD1
size: -
DNA: TGCGCCAGCAGTCAATCGAGGCAGGGGGCGCGATTAACTGAAGCTTTCTTT
CDR3: CASSQSRQGARLTEAFF

V: TRBV10-3
J: TRBJ2-7
D: -
size: -
DNA: TGTGCCATCAGTGAGTCGGTAGCCTACGAGCAGTACTTC
CDR3: CAISESVAYEQYF

V: TRBV19
J: TRBJ2-7
D: -
size: few
DNA: TGTGCCAGTAAACAGGGTCCCGGGGAGCAGTACTTC
CDR3: CASKQGPGEQYF

V: TRBV19
J: TRBJ1-3
D: TRBD1
size: -
DNA: TGTGCCAGTAGTATAGAACTAGCCGACAGGGCCTCTGGAAACACCATATATTTT
CDR3: CASSIELADRASGNTIYF

V: TRBV11-2
J: TRBJ1-1
D: TRBD1
size: few
DNA: TGTGCCAGCAGCTTGGAATACAGGGGCACTGAAGCTTTCTTT
CDR3: CASSLEYRGTEAFF

V: TRBV11-2
J: TRBJ2-7
D: -
size: -
DNA: TGTGCCAGCAGCTTAGAGTTACTAGCCTACGAGCAGTACTTC
CDR3: CASSLELLAYEQYF

V: TRBV27
J: TRBJ2-7
D: TRBD1
size: -
DNA: TGTGCCAGCAGAGTAAACAGGGGAAGGTCCTACGAGCAGTACTTC
CDR3: CASRVNRGRSYEQYF

V: TRBV5-6
J: TRBJ1-5
D: -
size: -
DNA: TGTGCCAGCAGCTTAGCGCGGGACAATCAGCCCCAGCATTTT
CDR3: CASSLARDNQPQHF

V: TRBV5-1
J: TRBJ1-2
D: TRBD1
size: -
DNA: TGCGCCAGCAGCTTGTCCCCAGGGACAGGGGATGGCTACACCTTC
CDR3: CASSLSPGTGDGYTF

V: TRBV4-1
J: TRBJ2-7
D: TRBD1
size: -
DNA: TGCGCCAGCAGCCTAGGGACAGGGGGTCACGAGCAGTACTTC
CDR3: CASSLGTGGHEQYF

V: TRBV29-1
J: TRBJ2-3
D: -
size: -
DNA: TGCAGCGTCATAGTTGTTTCTCGACAGGAAAGCACAGATACGCAGTATTTT
CDR3: CSVIVVSRQESTDTQYF

V: TRBV7-9
J: TRBJ1-5
D: -
size: -
DNA: TGTGCCAGCAGCCCCGTTTCCGAAACAGGGTACAATCCGCCCCAGCATTTT
CDR3: CASSPVSETGYNPPQHF

V: TRBV7-8
J: TRBJ2-1
D: TRBD1
size: -
DNA: TGTGCCAGCAGCCCGAGACAGGGGGCTTATGAGCAGTTCTTC
CDR3: CASSPRQGAYEQFF

V: TRBV7-8
J: TRBJ2-3
D: TRBD2
size: -
DNA: TGTGCCAGCAGCCTCTGGACTAGCGGGAGCACAGATACGCAGTATTTT
CDR3: CASSLWTSGSTDTQYF